What follows are 16 T cell receptor beta chains derived from one specimen sequenced in a study of blood T cell repertoires in COVID-19. Clones were read by immunoSEQ multiplex PCR, and TCRdb kept only the in-frame ones, dropping some. Of 210,000 or so clones in the sample, over 75% were seen once. The source material was peripheral blood. All receptors derive from an elderly woman with active or convalescent COVID-19.

The chain recombines TRBV18 with TRBJ1-5, with D possibly being TRBD1 (5 bases). CDR1 is KGHSH, CDR2 LQKENI, per germline. The CDR3 is made up of 17 amino acids. Trimming shortened V by 2 bases and J by 7 bases, and 21 bases separated the two germline ends. The DNA of the CDR3 is TGTGCCAGCTCACCAAATCAGGGCCCACAAGCGGGGCAGCCCCAGCATTTT. Its protein product is CASSPNQGPQAGQPQHF.

V is TRBV10-3 and J is TRBJ2-1; TRBD2 is a possible D gene (5 bases). The CDR3 has 13 amino acids. Germline V gene lookup returns CDR1 ENHRY and CDR2 SYGVKD. V was trimmed by 0 bases and J by 13 bases, leaving 13 bases between them. The CDR3 sequence: CAISESSRTLQFF. The DNA for the CDR3 is TGTGCCATCAGTGAGTCTTCAAGGACTCTTCAGTTCTTC.

The genes are TRBV29-1 and TRBJ2-1, with D maybe TRBD2 (6 bases). Trimming removed 5 bases from V and 4 bases from J, with 12 bases in between. The CDR3 sequence is 13 residues long. Germline V lookup: CDR1 SQVTM, CDR2 ANQGSEA. CDR3 residues: CSVYDGGYNEQFF. As DNA, the CDR3 is TGCAGCGTTTATGACGGGGGATACAATGAGCAGTTCTTC.

This clone showed up just once. V usage is TRBV10-1 and J usage is TRBJ1-4, with D perhaps matching TRBD1 (5 bases). The CDR3 consists of 14 residues. The V end lost 3 bases, the J end lost 5 bases, and 10 bases lay between the germline ends. Looked up from germline, CDR1 is WNHNN and CDR2 is SYGVQD (reference sequence). CDR3 residues: CASSDGGPNEKLFF. Here the CDR3 DNA reads TGCGCCAGCAGTGACGGGGGACCCAATGAAAAACTGTTTTTT.

J is TRBJ1-4 and V is TRBV3-1 (or the pseudogene TRBV3-2), with TRBD1 matching over 9 bases. The junction had 20 bases not matched to a gene; V was cut back by 6 bases and J by 6 bases. The CDR3 loop spans 19 amino acids. Germline CDR1 and CDR2: LGHDT and YNNKEL (reference sequence). CDR3 region: CASSPMVWDRAHPDEKLFF. As DNA, the CDR3 is TGTGCCAGCAGTCCTATGGTGTGGGACAGGGCCCACCCTGATGAAAAACTGTTTTTT.

The J gene is TRBJ2-3, the V gene TRBV5-1, with D tentatively TRBD2 (5 bases). Germline V gives CDR1 SGHRS, CDR2 YFSETQ. This CDR3 region has 15 residues. The germline V and J ends were trimmed by 1 base and 3 bases, with 12 bases remaining between them. The CDR3 DNA follows: TGCGCCAGCAGCTTGAGGCTAGCTGAGACAGATACGCAGTATTTT. Translating gives CASSLRLAETDTQYF.

The chain carries TRBV10-3 and TRBJ1-4; D gene ambiguous. The CDR3 covers 11 residues. Trimming pared 10 bases from V and 8 bases from J, leaving 11 bases between. Germline values: CDR1 ENHRY, CDR2 SYGVKD. Here the CDR3 reads CATKWEEKLFF. The CDR3 DNA is TGTGCCACTAAATGGGAGGAAAAACTGTTTTTT.

The chain links TRBV11-2 to TRBJ2-1, with TRBD2 matching 10 bases. With V trimmed by 8 bases and J by 5 bases, 15 bases remained unmatched. Germline V gene lookup returns CDR1 SGHAT and CDR2 FQNNGV. The CDR3 runs to 17 residues. CDR3 DNA: TGTGCCAGCGGCCCGGGGGTTAGCGGGGGGACCGACAATGAGCAGTTCTTC. Amino acids: CASGPGVSGGTDNEQFF.

V gene TRBV19 combines with J gene TRBJ1-2; 9 nucleotides line up with TRBD1. The V gene end was trimmed by 3 bases and the J gene end by 5 bases; junction bases not matched to a gene: 1. The CDR3 has 13 residues. Germline CDR1 is LNHDA and CDR2 is SQIVND (reference sequence). CDR3 bases: TGTGCCAGTAGTATGGGGACAGGGTATGGCTACACCTTC. This translates into CASSMGTGYGYTF.

The rearrangement links TRBV4-1 to TRBJ1-2; the match to TRBD1 covers 7 bases. V lost 2 bases to trimming and J lost 7 bases; unmatched junction nucleotides: 4. Germline V gene lookup returns CDR1 MGHRA and CDR2 YSYEKL. The CDR3 length is 13 residues. CDR3 region: CASSQWTGGGYTF. The DNA of the CDR3 is TGCGCCAGCAGCCAATGGACAGGCGGTGGCTACACCTTC.

This clone turned up a few times. The CDR3 loop reads CASSTLGATQPQHF. DNA for the CDR3: TGTGCCAGCAGCACCCTAGGGGCGACTCAGCCCCAGCATTTT. The J gene is TRBJ1-5, the V gene TRBV21-1; TRBD1 is the table's D call and was not checked against the DNA. TRBV21-1 counts as a pseudogene. The CDR3 runs 14 residues.

This chain uses TRBV9 with TRBJ1-1; D is undetermined. V shed 4 bases and J shed 5 bases, with 18 bases lying between them. CDR3 length: 15 amino acids. Looked up from germline, CDR1 is SGDLS and CDR2 is YYNGEE. For the CDR3, the DNA is TGTGCCAGCAGCCCCAATCCGGGCGCGGGGACTGAAGCTTTCTTT. Amino acid sequence: CASSPNPGAGTEAFF.

The V and J genes are TRBV30 and TRBJ2-1, with D perhaps matching TRBD1 (5 bases). Trimming pared 0 bases from V and 6 bases from J, leaving 12 bases between. This CDR3 has 14 amino acids. The germline CDR1 and CDR2 sequences are GTSNPN and SVGIG (reference sequence). The CDR3 protein is CAWSVRQGSNEQFF. The CDR3 bases are TGTGCCTGGAGTGTAAGGCAGGGCAGCAATGAGCAGTTCTTC.

The chain recombines TRBV28 with TRBJ2-1; TRBD1 is a possible D gene (6 bases). CDR1 and CDR2 from the germline V gene are MDHEN and SYDVKM. V was pared by 5 bases and J by 10 bases, with 21 bases between. The CDR3 loop spans 15 amino acids. CDR3 protein: CASSPLQGPLREQFF. CDR3 in DNA: TGTGCCAGCAGTCCTCTACAGGGACCCCTCAGGGAGCAGTTCTTC.

The rearrangement links TRBV9 to TRBJ1-2, with 10 positions matching TRBD1. The CDR3 has 15 amino acids. Germline V gene data show CDR1 as SGDLS and CDR2 as YYNGEE. Trimming removed 6 bases from V and 6 bases from J; junction bases left unmatched: 11. The CDR3 sequence is CASTLVPDRGDGYTF. Here the CDR3 DNA reads TGTGCCAGCACCCTAGTACCGGACAGGGGGGATGGCTACACCTTC.

The chain recombines TRBV6-2 or TRBV6-3 with TRBJ1-2; TRBD1 is a possible D gene (6 bases). The V and J ends lost 2 bases and 3 bases respectively, with 10 bases between them. The CDR3 sequence is 14 residues long. Germline CDR1 and CDR2: MNHEY and SVGEGT. Here the CDR3 DNA reads TGTGCCAGCAGTTACCCGGACAGATACTATGGCTACACCTTC. It codes for CASSYPDRYYGYTF.